These T cell receptor beta chains were read from a single sample in a study of CD8+ T cells in alopecia areata. This table comes from immunoSEQ multiplex PCR, and its TCRdb copy is limited to in-frame clones, with some not included. The sample includes more than 200,000 clones, about 40% of them seen just once. The specimen comprised CD4+ T cells sorted from blood, sampled at approximately week 36, from a patient treated with tofacitinib. The origin of the receptors is a human donor with alopecia areata. CDR3s include the opening cysteine and the closing phenylalanine or tryptophan. Each record gives: J gene, clone size, V gene, D gene, CDR3 protein, CDR3 DNA. A D gene is named only where the DNA matches it firmly. Rows may omit the clone size; those that give it use once, few, many or a size class.

j_gene: TRBJ2-2
abundance: few
v_gene: TRBV4-3
d_gene: -
CDR3aa: CASSRGPDTGELFF
CDR3nt: TGCGCCAGCAGTAGGGGACCAGACACCGGGGAGCTGTTTTTT

j_gene: TRBJ1-2
abundance: -
v_gene: TRBV21-1
d_gene: -
CDR3aa: CASSTGHRFPGYTF
CDR3nt: TGTGCCAGCAGCACGGGACACCGGTTCCCTGGCTACACCTTC

j_gene: TRBJ2-5
abundance: -
v_gene: TRBV18
d_gene: -
CDR3aa: CASSPTLAQETQYF
CDR3nt: TGTGCCAGCTCACCAACTCTAGCTCAAGAGACCCAGTACTTC

j_gene: TRBJ2-5
abundance: few
v_gene: TRBV7-2
d_gene: TRBD2
CDR3aa: CASSLGRAQETQYF
CDR3nt: TGTGCCAGCAGCCTCGGGAGGGCCCAAGAGACCCAGTACTTC

j_gene: TRBJ2-2
abundance: -
v_gene: TRBV28
d_gene: -
CDR3aa: CASSSPLGTANTGELFF
CDR3nt: TGTGCCAGCAGTTCCCCCCTTGGGACTGCGAACACCGGGGAGCTGTTTTTT

j_gene: TRBJ1-1
abundance: -
v_gene: TRBV29-1
d_gene: -
CDR3aa: CSVPLAGTAEAFF
CDR3nt: TGCAGCGTCCCTTTGGCCGGGACCGCTGAAGCTTTCTTT

j_gene: TRBJ2-1
abundance: -
v_gene: TRBV5-6
d_gene: TRBD2
CDR3aa: CASSFRREWWEQFF
CDR3nt: TGTGCCAGCAGCTTTCGGCGGGAGTGGTGGGAGCAGTTCTTC

j_gene: TRBJ2-4
abundance: -
v_gene: TRBV27
d_gene: -
CDR3aa: CASSPALSLTRSIQYF
CDR3nt: TGTGCCAGCAGTCCCGCTTTGTCCCTTACTCGAAGCATTCAGTACTTC

j_gene: TRBJ2-7
abundance: -
v_gene: TRBV11-1
d_gene: -
CDR3aa: CASSLGGARSSYEQYF
CDR3nt: TGTGCCAGCAGCTTAGGAGGCGCCAGGAGCTCCTACGAGCAGTACTTC

j_gene: TRBJ1-5
abundance: -
v_gene: TRBV7-2
d_gene: -
CDR3aa: CASSPAGPNQPQHF
CDR3nt: TGTGCCAGCAGTCCCGCGGGCCCGAATCAGCCCCAGCATTTT

j_gene: TRBJ1-3
abundance: -
v_gene: TRBV30
d_gene: TRBD1
CDR3aa: CAWSVWDRGSGNTIYF
CDR3nt: TGTGCCTGGAGTGTATGGGACAGGGGTTCTGGAAACACCATATATTTT

j_gene: TRBJ1-1
abundance: -
v_gene: TRBV29-1
d_gene: TRBD1
CDR3aa: CSVEPGQGTEAFF
CDR3nt: TGCAGCGTGGAACCGGGACAGGGGACTGAAGCTTTCTTT

j_gene: TRBJ1-4
abundance: -
v_gene: TRBV7-2
d_gene: -
CDR3aa: CASSLEHFEKLFF
CDR3nt: TGTGCCAGCAGCTTAGAACACTTCGAAAAACTGTTTTTT

j_gene: TRBJ2-1
abundance: once
v_gene: TRBV5-1
d_gene: -
CDR3aa: CASSYPAGPGDEQFF
CDR3nt: TGCGCCAGCAGCTACCCAGCGGGCCCGGGGGATGAGCAGTTCTTC

j_gene: TRBJ1-2
abundance: -
v_gene: TRBV5-4
d_gene: TRBD1
CDR3aa: CASSQARTGRYGYTF
CDR3nt: TGTGCCAGCAGCCAGGCCCGGACAGGGCGCTACGGCTACACCTTC

j_gene: TRBJ1-2
abundance: -
v_gene: TRBV21-1
d_gene: -
CDR3aa: CASSTDHPLYGYTF
CDR3nt: TGTGCCAGCAGCACCGACCACCCCCTTTATGGCTACACCTTC

j_gene: TRBJ1-2
abundance: -
v_gene: TRBV30
d_gene: -
CDR3aa: CAWSKGAAGTYGYTF
CDR3nt: TGTGCCTGGAGTAAAGGAGCCGCCGGAACTTATGGCTACACCTTC

j_gene: TRBJ2-1
abundance: -
v_gene: TRBV30
d_gene: TRBD2
CDR3aa: CAWSRTSGSSGSFF
CDR3nt: TGTGCCTGGAGTCGGACTAGCGGGTCGTCCGGGTCGTTCTTC

j_gene: TRBJ2-4
abundance: -
v_gene: TRBV7-2
d_gene: -
CDR3aa: CASSLEAKNIQYF
CDR3nt: TGTGCCAGCAGCTTAGAAGCCAAAAACATTCAGTACTTC

j_gene: TRBJ2-3
abundance: -
v_gene: TRBV4-2
d_gene: -
CDR3aa: CASSQPVADTQYF
CDR3nt: TGTGCCAGCAGCCAGCCAGTCGCAGATACGCAGTATTTT

j_gene: TRBJ2-5
abundance: -
v_gene: TRBV20-1
d_gene: -
CDR3aa: CSARDRETQYF
CDR3nt: TGCAGTGCCCGAGACCGGGAGACCCAGTACTTC

j_gene: TRBJ2-1
abundance: -
v_gene: TRBV18
d_gene: -
CDR3aa: CASSPTQGIRNEQFF
CDR3nt: TGTGCCAGCTCACCAACTCAGGGGATCCGCAATGAGCAGTTCTTC

j_gene: TRBJ2-1
abundance: -
v_gene: TRBV7-8
d_gene: -
CDR3aa: CASSFQFSSYNEQFF
CDR3nt: TGTGCCAGCAGCTTCCAGTTTAGCTCCTACAATGAGCAGTTCTTC

j_gene: TRBJ1-5
abundance: few
v_gene: TRBV2
d_gene: -
CDR3aa: CASSAGIGNQPQHF
CDR3nt: TGTGCCAGCAGTGCGGGGATCGGCAATCAGCCCCAGCATTTT

j_gene: TRBJ1-2
abundance: few
v_gene: TRBV5-5
d_gene: -
CDR3aa: CASSLGPSRGYTF
CDR3nt: TGTGCCAGCAGCTTGGGACCGTCCCGTGGCTACACCTTC

j_gene: TRBJ2-7
abundance: -
v_gene: TRBV5-1
d_gene: TRBD2
CDR3aa: CASSPNAARGGVYEQYF
CDR3nt: TGCGCCAGCAGCCCTAATGCGGCCCGGGGAGGGGTTTACGAGCAGTACTTC

j_gene: TRBJ2-7
abundance: -
v_gene: TRBV28
d_gene: -
CDR3aa: CASSSLDEQYF
CDR3nt: TGTGCCAGCAGTAGCCTGGACGAGCAGTACTTC

j_gene: TRBJ2-5
abundance: few
v_gene: TRBV7-8
d_gene: -
CDR3aa: CASRRAGETQYF
CDR3nt: TGTGCCAGCAGGAGAGCGGGAGAGACCCAGTACTTC

j_gene: TRBJ2-2
abundance: -
v_gene: TRBV27
d_gene: TRBD2
CDR3aa: CASTIIAGSQVGELFF
CDR3nt: TGTGCCAGCACAATTATAGCGGGCAGCCAAGTCGGGGAGCTGTTTTTT

j_gene: TRBJ2-1
abundance: -
v_gene: TRBV6-5
d_gene: -
CDR3aa: CASSYLAGTNEQFF
CDR3nt: TGTGCCAGCAGTTACCTTGCAGGGACCAATGAGCAGTTCTTC

j_gene: TRBJ2-5
abundance: few
v_gene: TRBV28
d_gene: -
CDR3aa: CASSETKGGGETQYF
CDR3nt: TGTGCCAGCAGTGAAACCAAAGGTGGAGGAGAGACCCAGTACTTC

j_gene: TRBJ2-7
abundance: many
v_gene: TRBV5-1
d_gene: TRBD1
CDR3aa: CASSSDRAYEQYF
CDR3nt: TGCGCCAGCAGTTCCGACAGGGCCTACGAGCAGTACTTC

j_gene: TRBJ2-7
abundance: -
v_gene: TRBV30
d_gene: -
CDR3aa: CAWRPAGARDEQYF
CDR3nt: TGTGCCTGGAGACCAGCCGGGGCGCGGGACGAGCAGTACTTC

j_gene: TRBJ2-5
abundance: few
v_gene: TRBV2
d_gene: TRBD2
CDR3aa: CASSGLAVIRETQYF
CDR3nt: TGTGCCAGCAGTGGACTAGCGGTTATAAGGGAGACCCAGTACTTC

j_gene: TRBJ1-2
abundance: few
v_gene: TRBV30
d_gene: TRBD1
CDR3aa: CAWSTDRVRGYTF
CDR3nt: TGTGCCTGGAGTACCGACAGGGTGCGAGGCTACACCTTC

j_gene: TRBJ2-1
abundance: -
v_gene: TRBV14
d_gene: -
CDR3aa: CASSPYGRRNNEQFF
CDR3nt: TGTGCCAGCAGCCCGTACGGACGGAGGAACAATGAGCAGTTCTTC

j_gene: TRBJ2-2
abundance: -
v_gene: TRBV29-1
d_gene: -
CDR3aa: CSVQDAGELFF
CDR3nt: TGCAGCGTCCAGGACGCCGGGGAGCTGTTTTTT

j_gene: TRBJ2-3
abundance: -
v_gene: TRBV28
d_gene: -
CDR3aa: CASRLRWGRYTDTQYF
CDR3nt: TGTGCCAGCAGATTAAGGTGGGGCCGGTACACAGATACGCAGTATTTT

j_gene: TRBJ2-7
abundance: few
v_gene: TRBV6-5
d_gene: TRBD1
CDR3aa: CASSRQGALFEQYF
CDR3nt: TGTGCCAGCAGTCGACAGGGGGCTTTGTTCGAGCAGTACTTC

j_gene: TRBJ2-3
abundance: few
v_gene: TRBV7-6
d_gene: -
CDR3aa: CASSLAVDSTSTDTQYF
CDR3nt: TGTGCCAGCAGCTTAGCTGTAGACAGTACTAGCACAGATACGCAGTATTTT

j_gene: TRBJ2-5
abundance: -
v_gene: TRBV30
d_gene: -
CDR3aa: CAWSVGRTYQETQYF
CDR3nt: TGTGCCTGGAGTGTTGGTCGGACGTACCAAGAGACCCAGTACTTC

j_gene: TRBJ1-2
abundance: -
v_gene: TRBV27
d_gene: TRBD1
CDR3aa: CASRAGQGAHYGYTF
CDR3nt: TGTGCCAGCAGAGCAGGACAGGGGGCTCACTATGGCTACACCTTC

j_gene: TRBJ2-6
abundance: -
v_gene: TRBV29-1
d_gene: -
CDR3aa: CSVASSGANVLTF
CDR3nt: TGCAGCGTTGCGAGCTCTGGGGCCAACGTCCTGACTTTC

j_gene: TRBJ2-5
abundance: -
v_gene: TRBV9
d_gene: TRBD2
CDR3aa: CASSGSGRTSSLETQYF
CDR3nt: TGTGCCAGCAGCGGATCCGGGAGGACTAGCAGCTTGGAGACCCAGTACTTC

j_gene: TRBJ1-1
abundance: many
v_gene: TRBV15
d_gene: TRBD1
CDR3aa: CATSKDRGSAEAFF
CDR3nt: TGTGCCACCAGCAAGGACAGGGGATCCGCTGAAGCTTTCTTT

j_gene: TRBJ2-5
abundance: -
v_gene: TRBV6-5
d_gene: -
CDR3aa: CASSYSRGQETQYF
CDR3nt: TGTGCCAGCAGTTACAGTAGGGGCCAAGAGACCCAGTACTTC

j_gene: TRBJ2-5
abundance: few
v_gene: TRBV14
d_gene: TRBD1
CDR3aa: CASSQAGTGWWKTQYF
CDR3nt: TGTGCCAGCAGCCAAGCCGGGACAGGGTGGTGGAAGACCCAGTACTTC